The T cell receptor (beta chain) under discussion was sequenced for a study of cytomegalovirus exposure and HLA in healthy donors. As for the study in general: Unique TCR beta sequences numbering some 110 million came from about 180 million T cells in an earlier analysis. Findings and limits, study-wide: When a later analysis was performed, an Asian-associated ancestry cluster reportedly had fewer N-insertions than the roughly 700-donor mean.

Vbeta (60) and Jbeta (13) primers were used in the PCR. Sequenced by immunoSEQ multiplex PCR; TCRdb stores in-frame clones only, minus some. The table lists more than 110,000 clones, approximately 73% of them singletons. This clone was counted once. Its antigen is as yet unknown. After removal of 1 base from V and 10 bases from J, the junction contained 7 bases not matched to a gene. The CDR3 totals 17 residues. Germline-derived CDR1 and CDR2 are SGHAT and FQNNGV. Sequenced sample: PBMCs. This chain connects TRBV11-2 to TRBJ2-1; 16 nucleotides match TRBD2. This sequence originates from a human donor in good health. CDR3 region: CASSLGGTSGRAVEQFF. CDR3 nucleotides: TGTGCCAGCAGCTTAGGGGGGACTAGCGGGAGGGCTGTGGAGCAGTTCTTC.